These 19 T cell receptor beta chains came from one sample sequenced in a study of monozygotic twins with inflammatory bowel disease. TCRdb re-analyzed the 5' RACE reads; it lists each CDR3 protein once, without DNA. The sample table includes fewer than 200,000 distinct CDR3 sequences. Material: blood. The receptors derive from a human donor with ulcerative colitis or Crohn's disease, or a healthy co-twin of an affected twin (not recorded which).

The genes are TRBV12-3 or TRBV12-4 and TRBJ2-3; TCRdb selects TRBD1, and the lack of DNA leaves this call unchecked. The CDR3 extends over 13 amino acids. CDR3 region: CASSPRDTDTQYF.

V and J are TRBV29-1 and TRBJ2-3. There are 13 residues in the CDR3. Germline CDR1 SQVTM, CDR2 ANQGSEA. The CDR3 protein is CSVVRISTDTQYF.

The chain recombines TRBV19 with TRBJ2-1. CDR3 length: 13 residues. Germline-derived CDR1 and CDR2 are LNHDA and SQIVND (reference sequence). This chain's CDR3 is CASSWVSQNEQFF.

The chain carries TRBV6-5 and TRBJ2-4. Germline-derived CDR1 and CDR2 are MNHEY and SVGAGI. This CDR3 spans 13 amino acids. CDR3 in amino acids: CASSSFGSRLQYF.

The rearrangement links TRBV20-1 to TRBJ1-3. The germline V gene encodes CDR1 DFQATT and CDR2 SNEGSKA (reference sequence). This CDR3 spans 13 amino acids. This CDR3 is CSASGYSGNTIYF.

V gene TRBV12-3 or TRBV12-4 combines with J gene TRBJ2-7. The CDR3 length is 15 residues. This CDR3 is CASSLAAGGSYEQYF.

The chain's CDR3 is CASSLDPHWGQYF. The chain combines TRBV11-2 with TRBJ2-5. This CDR3 contains 13 residues. The germline gives CDR1 SGHAT, CDR2 FQNNGV.

The J gene is TRBJ1-5, the V gene TRBV7-2. Germline lookup yields CDR1 SGHTA and CDR2 FQGNSA. The CDR3 spans 12 residues. The CDR3 is CASSGWEGPQHF.

Here the CDR3 reads CASSLGTDYTIYGYTF. This chain connects TRBV28 to TRBJ1-2. Germline V gives CDR1 MDHEN, CDR2 SYDVKM. The CDR3 contains 16 residues.

The chain uses TRBV5-4 and TRBJ1-5; checking the TCRdb D call of TRBD1 is not possible without DNA. CDR1 is SGHNT and CDR2 is YYREEE in the germline V gene (reference sequence). The CDR3 contains 15 residues. Here the CDR3 reads CASSLYGTDGQPQHF.

The chain is built from TRBV15 and TRBJ2-7; TCRdb's D gene call, TRBD2, goes unchecked for lack of DNA. The CDR3 totals 18 residues. Germline values: CDR1 LNHNV, CDR2 YYDKDF (reference sequence). The CDR3 reads CATSRGPGRLAGSYEQYF.

The rearrangement joins TRBV7-2 to TRBJ2-3; TCRdb lists TRBD2, though no DNA is available to test this call. The CDR3 is made up of 15 amino acids. The V gene's germline CDR1 is SGHTA and CDR2 FQGNSA. Here the CDR3 reads CASSSRLAGGRTQYF.

The chain is built from TRBV6-1 and TRBJ1-2; the TCRdb call, TRBD1, lacks DNA for checking. This CDR3 is 15 amino acids long. The germline V gene encodes CDR1 MNHNS and CDR2 SASEGT. CDR3 sequence reads: CASSELGQGVHGYTF.

The J gene is TRBJ2-1, the V gene TRBV5-5; TCRdb's D gene call, TRBD1, goes unchecked for lack of DNA. Germline assignment: CDR1 SGHKS and CDR2 YYEKEE (reference sequence). The CDR3 runs to 16 residues. The CDR3 protein is CASSLGTGLGCNEQFF. Supplemented by reference TRBV5-5 and TRBJ2-1, the full variable domain reads DAGVTQSPTHLIKTRGQQVTLRCSPISGHKSVSWYQQVLGQGPQFIFQYYEKEERGRGNFPDRFSARQFPNYSSELNVNALLLGDSALYLCASSLGTGLGCNEQFFGPGTRLTVL.

The V gene is TRBV20-1, the J gene TRBJ2-3; the D call of TRBD2 rests on TCRdb alone, since no DNA is present to check it. There are 14 residues in the CDR3. Germline CDR1 and CDR2: DFQATT and SNEGSKA (reference sequence). The CDR3 here is CSANRDGPGDTQYF.

V usage is TRBV4-1 and J usage is TRBJ2-1; TCRdb outputs TRBD2, but without DNA this stays unchecked. This CDR3 is 17 amino acids long. Germline V gene sequence: CDR1 MGHRA, CDR2 YSYEKL. This CDR3 is CASSQDRTGRAHGEQFF.

The CDR3 loop is CASSYSVGSSYEQYF. The J gene is TRBJ2-7, the V gene TRBV6-2 or TRBV6-3. The germline gives CDR1 MNHEY, CDR2 SVGEGT. The CDR3 has 15 residues.

This chain links TRBV7-9 with TRBJ1-1. Germline assignment: CDR1 SEHNR and CDR2 FQNEAQ (reference sequence). CDR3 size: 12 residues. The CDR3 is CASSRLNTEAFF.

The V gene is TRBV20-1, the J gene TRBJ2-5; TCRdb selects TRBD1, and the lack of DNA leaves this call unchecked. The CDR3 is 15 amino acids. Germline assignment: CDR1 DFQATT and CDR2 SNEGSKA (reference sequence). The CDR3 protein is CSARDLGRGQETQYF.